What follows is one T cell receptor beta chain and its context. Its specificity is not known. The record originates from a study of cytomegalovirus exposure and HLA in healthy donors. Study observations and caveats: Among donors in an Asian-associated ancestry cluster, a later analysis reportedly found fewer N-insertions than the roughly 730-donor mean.

The CDR3 spans 14 residues. Deletions cut 7 bases from V and 0 bases from J, with 12 bases between. The germline V gene has CDR1 ENHRY and CDR2 SYGVKD. The PCR employed 60 Vbeta primers together with 13 Jbeta primers. Generated by immunoSEQ multiplex PCR, the TCRdb table keeps only in-frame clones and is missing some. The sample shows some 120,000 clones, 79% of them seen only once. Sequenced material: PBMCs. The rearrangement joins TRBV10-3 to TRBJ1-2; D is perhaps TRBD1 (6 bases). The sequence was collected from a man younger than 45 in good health and CMV-seropositive. The CDR3 bases are TGTGCCATCACCCCGGACAGAGCTAACTATGGCTACACCTTC. It is translated as CAITPDRANYGYTF.